This T cell receptor beta chain was retrieved from a study of cytomegalovirus exposure and HLA in healthy donors. Study context: There were under 140 million unique TCR beta sequences, drawn from 150 million to 200 million T cells, in an earlier analysis. Broader study findings: The HLA-A and HLA-B alleles of most subjects were reportedly predicted accurately from TCR beta sequences. Immune exposure information available was restricted to CMV serostatus.

Primers for the PCR totalled 60 Vbeta and 13 Jbeta. TCRdb's table, derived via immunoSEQ multiplex PCR, lists solely in-frame clones and lacks some. The sample gives around 130,000 clones, roughly four fifths of which show up once; roughly 1% is in the top ten. The donors were healthy bone marrow donors. As to this clone: The antigen is undetermined.

V lost 7 bases, J lost 2 bases, and 12 bases lay in between. Germline V gene lookup returns CDR1 SNHLY and CDR2 FYNNEI. This CDR3 has 14 residues. The TCR originated in a woman in her sixties or seventies in good health and CMV-seronegative. This chain links TRBV2 with TRBJ1-5, with a weak D call TRBD1 (6 bases). The sequencing input was PBMCs. CDR3 sequence reads: CASTEGDGNQPQHF. Written as DNA, the CDR3 is TGTGCCAGCACCGAGGGGGACGGCAATCAGCCCCAGCATTTT.